This T cell receptor beta chain came from a study of long-term antiretroviral therapy in people with HIV. Regarding the study as a whole: Blood collection from the mid-2000s to the late 2010s possibly occurred under older ART regimens. Compared with controls, HIV repertoires showed narrower CDR3 length ranges.

Germline loops: CDR1 MGHDK, CDR2 SYGVNS. V gave up 4 bases and J gave up 8 bases, with 9 bases separating them. CDR3 length: 13 amino acids. Every one of the participants with HIV received treatment in the United States. Before DNA extraction, 1-10 million cryopreserved PBMC were held in the samples. This clone was seen a few times. Its antigen is still unknown. Survey-level resolution applied to immunoSEQ assay v3.0. Profiled with immunoSEQ multiplex PCR; TCRdb holds only in-frame clones, not every one. This sample carries 25,000 to 35,000 clones, about 88% of them seen once, and the ten largest clones take 7% to 8%.

The sample here was unsorted PBMCs, taken about 5 years before starting antiretroviral therapy. The chain carries TRBV25-1 and TRBJ1-6; the D is unclear. This TCR was recovered from a man aged 50 or older with HIV. For the CDR3, the DNA is TGTGCCAGCAGTGCAAGGGTTGATTCACCCCTCCACTTT. This encodes CASSARVDSPLHF.